This T cell receptor beta chain emerged from a study of blood T cell repertoires in COVID-19. This table comes from immunoSEQ multiplex PCR, and its TCRdb copy is limited to in-frame clones, with some not included. Among approximately 320,000 clones, 89% were seen once, and the ten largest hold 8.5% to 14%. Between the trimmed V and J ends, which lost 4 bases and 0 bases, there was a span of 10 bases. This CDR3 region has 15 residues. Germline V gene sequence: CDR1 MGHRA, CDR2 YSYEKL. This clone was counted only a few times. This sequence joins TRBV4-1 and TRBJ1-3; tentatively, D is TRBD1 (6 bases). The TCR sequence derives from a woman aged 30 to 39 with COVID-19, enrolled during active disease. Sequencing was carried out using peripheral blood. The CDR3 is CASSLGAYSGNTIYF. The DNA for the CDR3 is TGCGCCAGCAGCCTGGGGGCCTACTCTGGAAACACCATATATTTT.